The rows below give T cell receptor beta chains drawn from one sample of a study of CD8 T cells in Susac syndrome. TCRdb re-called the immunoSEQ multiplex PCR reads through MiXCR, storing one row per CDR3 protein. The table lists 180,000 or so distinct CDR3 sequences, approximately 96% of them singletons. Source material: CD4+ T cells from PBMCs. These receptors all stem from a human donor in good health. Each CDR3 is given with its conserved first and last residue. The D gene is left open where the match is weak. Not every row has a clone size; where given, it reads once, few, many or a size class.

v_call	d_call	clone_size	j_call	cdr3_aa	cdr3_nt
TRBV20-1	-	-	TRBJ1-2	CSARDLLGHYGYTF	TGCAGTGCTAGAGATCTGCTGGGCCACTATGGCTACACCTTC
TRBV4-2	TRBD2	-	TRBJ2-1	CASSQGKRGVLHNEQFF	TGTGCCAGCAGCCAAGGGAAGCGGGGGGTTCTCCACAATGAGCAGTTCTTC
TRBV18	-	-	TRBJ1-5	CASSQQGSTQPQHF	TGTGCCAGCTCACAACAGGGCTCCACTCAGCCCCAGCATTTT
TRBV20-1	-	-	TRBJ2-7	CSAPQGGGKSYEQYF	TGCAGTGCTCCACAGGGAGGCGGGAAATCCTACGAGCAGTACTTC
TRBV5-1	-	-	TRBJ2-3	CASSSWRADTQYF	TGCGCCAGCAGCTCGTGGAGGGCAGATACGCAGTATTTT
TRBV29-1	-	-	TRBJ1-2	CSVSGTPSRGYTF	TGCAGCGTATCCGGGACCCCCTCTCGGGGCTACACCTTC
TRBV3-1	-	once	TRBJ2-1	CASSASGDSGANEQFF	TGTGCCAGCAGCGCGTCGGGGGACTCAGGGGCCAATGAGCAGTTCTTC
TRBV7-9	-	few	TRBJ2-6	CASSLGVSGANVLTF	TGTGCCAGCAGCTTAGGGGTCTCTGGGGCCAACGTCCTGACTTTC
TRBV11-2	-	-	TRBJ2-3	CASSLDPTVTDTQYF	TGTGCCAGCAGCTTAGATCCTACCGTTACAGATACGCAGTATTTT
TRBV12-3/TRBV12-4	TRBD2	few	TRBJ2-7	CASSLSGGSYEQYF	TGTGCCAGCAGTTTATCGGGGGGCTCCTACGAGCAGTACTTC
TRBV7-9	-	-	TRBJ2-3	CASSSGTDTDTQYF	TGTGCCAGCAGCTCCGGGACTGACACAGATACGCAGTATTTT
TRBV7-2	-	-	TRBJ2-5	CASSRHSDGETQYF	TGTGCCAGCAGCCGCCACAGTGATGGAGAGACCCAGTACTTC
TRBV20-1	-	-	TRBJ2-7	CSARSGEARSSYEQYF	TGCAGTGCTAGGTCCGGGGAAGCGAGGAGCTCCTACGAGCAGTACTTC
TRBV19	TRBD1	-	TRBJ1-2	CASSFDRGYNYGYTF	TGTGCCAGTAGTTTCGACAGGGGATACAACTATGGCTACACCTTC
TRBV5-1	-	-	TRBJ2-2	CASSPLDLKGGELFF	TGCGCCAGCAGCCCCCTGGACCTGAAGGGCGGGGAGCTGTTTTTT
TRBV20-1	-	-	TRBJ2-2	CSARVAGNTGELFF	TGCAGTGCTAGAGTGGCCGGGAACACCGGGGAGCTGTTTTTT
TRBV6-2/TRBV6-3	-	-	TRBJ2-2	CASSPRQRANTGELFF	TGTGCCAGCAGCCCGAGACAGAGGGCGAACACCGGGGAGCTGTTTTTT
TRBV15	-	-	TRBJ1-2	CATSRGGDRGYTF	TGTGCCACCAGCAGAGGAGGAGATCGCGGCTACACCTTC
TRBV20-1	-	once	TRBJ1-5	CSGGREYYQPQHF	TGCAGTGGGGGCAGGGAGTATTATCAGCCCCAGCATTTT
TRBV24-1	-	-	TRBJ2-1	CATVSGTGDEQFF	TGTGCCACCGTTTCGGGGACGGGCGATGAGCAGTTCTTC
TRBV15	-	-	TRBJ2-1	CATSRGPLGFEQFF	TGTGCCACCAGCAGAGGCCCGCTGGGGTTTGAGCAGTTCTTC
TRBV3-1	-	-	TRBJ1-1	CASSQVLANTEAFF	TGTGCCAGCAGCCAAGTTTTGGCGAACACTGAAGCTTTCTTT
TRBV6-5	TRBD2	-	TRBJ2-1	CASSEGLATDEQFF	TGTGCCAGCAGTGAGGGACTAGCGACGGATGAGCAGTTCTTC
TRBV20-1	-	-	TRBJ1-2	CSARDYGTYGYTF	TGCAGTGCTAGAGATTATGGGACCTATGGCTACACCTTC
TRBV3-1	TRBD1	-	TRBJ1-5	CASSLGTVSNQPQHF	TGTGCCAGCAGCCTGGGGACAGTTAGCAATCAGCCCCAGCATTTT
TRBV7-2	-	-	TRBJ2-1	CASSLGGQRYNEQFF	TGTGCCAGCAGCCTTGGAGGACAGAGATACAATGAGCAGTTCTTC
TRBV18	-	-	TRBJ1-2	CASSPMTFGYTF	TGTGCCAGCTCACCAATGACGTTTGGCTACACCTTC
TRBV20-1	-	once	TRBJ1-2	CSPHKGIIDGYTF	TGCAGTCCGCATAAGGGTATCATCGATGGCTACACCTTC
TRBV29-1	TRBD1	once	TRBJ1-2	CSVEVGQGFGYTF	TGCAGCGTTGAAGTAGGACAGGGGTTTGGCTACACCTTC
TRBV4-3	TRBD1	-	TRBJ2-7	CASSQAFQGTGNYEQYF	TGCGCCAGCAGCCAAGCCTTTCAGGGGACAGGGAACTACGAGCAGTACTTC
TRBV15	-	-	TRBJ2-5	CATSLIWAGEETQYF	TGTGCCACCAGCTTAATCTGGGCAGGGGAAGAGACCCAGTACTTC
TRBV7-9	-	-	TRBJ2-1	CASSLVRDGYNEQFF	TGTGCCAGCAGCTTAGTTCGGGACGGATACAATGAGCAGTTCTTC
TRBV12-3/TRBV12-4	TRBD2	once	TRBJ2-5	CASSFELAGTQETQYF	TGTGCCAGCAGTTTCGAACTAGCGGGGACTCAAGAGACCCAGTACTTC
TRBV7-2	-	-	TRBJ2-1	CASTQGGGEQFF	TGTGCCAGCACCCAGGGGGGCGGGGAGCAGTTCTTC
TRBV5-1	TRBD2	-	TRBJ2-1	CASSPGLAGNEQFF	TGCGCCAGCAGCCCCGGACTAGCCGGGAATGAGCAGTTCTTC
TRBV13	-	-	TRBJ2-6	CASSLVVGHGYSGANVLTF	TGTGCCAGCAGCTTAGTAGTAGGACACGGATACTCTGGGGCCAACGTCCTGACTTTC
TRBV20-1	-	-	TRBJ2-2	CSAVTGAGTGELFF	TGCAGTGCTGTAACCGGGGCTGGCACCGGGGAGCTGTTTTTT
TRBV3-1	-	-	TRBJ2-1	CASSQVAVGEQFF	TGTGCCAGCAGCCAAGTAGCGGTCGGTGAGCAGTTCTTC
TRBV27	-	-	TRBJ2-1	CASSLSLRGRGEQFF	TGTGCCAGCAGTTTATCACTAAGGGGTCGTGGTGAGCAGTTCTTC
TRBV6-5	-	-	TRBJ1-2	CASSYSAGGGYTF	TGTGCCAGCAGTTACTCGGCAGGAGGGGGCTACACCTTC
TRBV13	-	-	TRBJ2-1	CASSKHDNYNEQFF	TGTGCCAGCAGCAAACATGACAACTACAATGAGCAGTTCTTC
TRBV5-4	-	-	TRBJ1-5	CASSPRQVNQPQHF	TGTGCCAGCAGTCCCCGACAGGTTAATCAGCCCCAGCATTTT
TRBV20-1	-	-	TRBJ2-5	CSARGIAGASRETQYF	TGCAGTGCTAGGGGCATCGCGGGGGCCAGTAGGGAGACCCAGTACTTC
TRBV10-3	-	-	TRBJ2-5	CAISFGAQETQYF	TGTGCCATCAGTTTTGGTGCGCAAGAGACCCAGTACTTC
TRBV27	-	-	TRBJ2-2	CASRADTFTGELFF	TGTGCCAGCAGGGCGGACACCTTCACCGGGGAGCTGTTTTTT
TRBV5-4	-	-	TRBJ2-2	CASSLGGPFLSGELFF	TGTGCCAGCAGCTTGGGGGGGCCATTTCTCTCTGGGGAGCTGTTTTTT
TRBV6-6	-	-	TRBJ2-3	CASSPQGFGTDTQYF	TGTGCCAGCAGTCCCCAGGGGTTTGGGACAGATACGCAGTATTTT